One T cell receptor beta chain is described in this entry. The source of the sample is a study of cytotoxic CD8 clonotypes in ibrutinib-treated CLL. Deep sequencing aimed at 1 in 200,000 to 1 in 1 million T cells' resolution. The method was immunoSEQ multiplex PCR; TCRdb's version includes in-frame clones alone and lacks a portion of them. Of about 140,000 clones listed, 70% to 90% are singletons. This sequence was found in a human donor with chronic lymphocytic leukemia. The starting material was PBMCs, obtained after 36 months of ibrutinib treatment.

The CDR3 is CASLGQGDTEAFF. CDR3 in DNA: TGTGCCAGCTTGGGACAGGGGGACACTGAAGCTTTCTTT. The chain links TRBV18 to TRBJ1-1, with 11 bases identical to TRBD1. V lost 7 bases to trimming and J lost 3 bases; unmatched junction nucleotides: 1. Germline V gene data show CDR1 as KGHSH and CDR2 as LQKENI. CDR3 size: 13 residues.